One sample yielded the 14 T cell receptor beta chains listed below, sequenced in a study of T cells in Graves' hyperthyroidism and ophthalmopathy. Template material for amplifying TCR beta CDR3 regions consisted of RNA transcripts. HTBI primers were employed in a first-round RT-PCR of the TCR CDR3. TCRdb processed the multiplex PCR reads anew with MiXCR; each CDR3 protein has one entry. The sample records 300,000 to 450,000 distinct CDR3 sequences, about 14% being singletons. Sample: blood. The origin of the receptors is a woman in her thirties with Graves' ophthalmopathy.

V and J are TRBV20-1 and TRBJ1-5; 7 bases match TRBD1. The CDR3 loop spans 12 amino acids. Looked up from germline, CDR1 is DFQATT and CDR2 is SNEGSKA (reference sequence). After removal of 5 bases from V and 9 bases from J, the junction contained 7 bases not matched to a gene. The CDR3 DNA reads as TGCAGTGCTTACAGGGGAGGTCGGCCCCAGCATTTT. It codes for CSAYRGGRPQHF.

At least ten counts were recorded for this clonotype. This rearrangement joins TRBV11-1 to TRBJ1-5; 7 bases agree with TRBD1. J gave up 3 bases and V 6 bases, and 11 bases lay outside the gene matches. CDR3 length: 16 residues. CDR1 and CDR2 from the germline V gene are SGHAT and FQDESV (reference sequence). CDR3 in DNA: TGTGCCAGCAGGACCGGACAGGACCCTTCCAATCAGCCCCAGCATTTT. Protein sequence: CASRTGQDPSNQPQHF. Together with reference TRBV11-1 and TRBJ1-5, the CDR3 gives the full variable domain: EAEVAQSPRYKITEKSQAVAFWCDPISGHATLYWYRQILGQGPELLVQFQDESVVDDSQLPKDRFSAERLKGVDSTLKIQPAELGDSAMYLCASRTGQDPSNQPQHFGDGTRLSIL.

In this sample, this clonotype turned up a few times. The junction departs from the called germline gene at one end, perhaps through a read error. The V call is TRBV7-9, the J call TRBJ1-1; TRBD1 matches at 10 bases. Germline-derived CDR1 and CDR2 are SEHNR and FQNEAQ (reference sequence). This CDR3 comprises 14 residues. The CDR3 bases are TGTGCCAGCAGCCGGGGACAGGGGAACGCTGAAGCTTTCTTT. Translation: CASSRGQGNAEAFF.

In this sample, this clonotype turned up many times. The chain links TRBV29-1 to TRBJ2-3, with D unresolved. The V gene's germline CDR1 is SQVTM and CDR2 ANQGSEA. The CDR3 is 13 residues long. V was cut by 4 bases and J by 4 bases, with 12 bases left in between. CDR3 sequence reads: CSVGASPADTQYF. For the CDR3, the DNA is TGCAGCGTTGGGGCCAGCCCGGCAGATACGCAGTATTTT.

The sample holds many counts of this clonotype. The rearrangement links TRBV18 to TRBJ2-1; 11 positions match TRBD2. The CDR3 is made up of 14 amino acids. Germline loops: CDR1 KGHSH, CDR2 LQKENI. The V segment lost 3 bases and the J segment 6 bases; nucleotides outside the gene matches: 1. In nucleotides, the CDR3 is TGTGCCAGCTCACCTAGCGGGGGGGCCAATGAGCAGTTCTTC. The encoded protein is CASSPSGGANEQFF. The variable domain in full, with the rest retrieved from reference TRBV18 and TRBJ2-1, is NAGVMQNPRHLVRRRGQEARLRCSPMKGHSHVYWYRQLPEEGLKFMVYLQKENIIDESGMPKERFSAEFPKEGPSILRIQQVVRGDSAAYFCASSPSGGANEQFFGPGTRLTVL.

In its sample, this clonotype was seen many times. The chain uses TRBV5-1 and TRBJ2-2; tentatively, D is TRBD2 (5 bases). Looked up from germline, CDR1 is SGHRS and CDR2 is YFSETQ. The CDR3 loop spans 14 amino acids. Trimming took off 5 bases at V and 1 base at J, with 9 bases between the two ends. The CDR3 protein is CASRPAGNTGELFF. CDR3 coding DNA: TGCGCCAGCAGGCCGGCGGGGAACACCGGGGAGCTGTTTTTT.

This clonotype was seen ten or more times. The chain couples TRBV18 to TRBJ1-2, with TRBD1 identical over 8 bases. Germline-derived CDR1 and CDR2 are KGHSH and LQKENI. V lost 5 bases and J lost 8; bases outside the gene matches: 7. This CDR3 spans 13 amino acids. As DNA, the CDR3 is TGTGCCAGCTCATCAACAGGGGGTCAGGGCTACACCTTC. Its translation: CASSSTGGQGYTF.

The sample holds many counts of this clonotype. The V and J genes are TRBV20-1 and TRBJ2-7, with a possible D match to TRBD1 (6 bases). Per the germline V gene, CDR1 is DFQATT and CDR2 is SNEGSKA (reference sequence). Between the trimmed V and J ends, which lost 3 bases and 1 base, there was a span of 13 bases. This CDR3 contains 14 residues. In nucleotides, the CDR3 is TGCAGTGCTAGCCTCCGGGACACGTCCTACGAGCAGTACTTC. It codes for CSASLRDTSYEQYF.

The table lists this clonotype with many counts. The J gene is TRBJ1-1, the V gene TRBV15; D is undetermined. V dropped 4 bases and J dropped 1 base, with 7 bases sitting between them. Germline V gene data show CDR1 as LNHNV and CDR2 as YYDKDF (reference sequence). CDR3 length: 13 amino acids. CDR3 amino acids: CATSNFGNTEAFF. CDR3 in DNA: TGTGCCACCAGCAATTTCGGGAACACTGAAGCTTTCTTT.

This clonotype was recorded at least ten times. The V call is TRBV12-3 or TRBV12-4, the J call TRBJ1-2, with D maybe TRBD1 (6 bases). The CDR3 is 12 amino acids. Between the trimmed V and J ends, which lost 7 bases and 8 bases, there was a span of 14 bases. CDR3 protein: CASTYYRDGYTF. CDR3 DNA sequence: TGTGCCAGCACGTACTACAGGGACGGCTACACCTTC.

V and J are TRBV9 and TRBJ1-1, with 7 bases matching TRBD1. J was trimmed by 2 bases and V by 4 bases; bases with no gene match: 8. The germline gives CDR1 SGDLS, CDR2 YYNGEE. This CDR3 spans 15 amino acids. The CDR3 nucleotides read TGTGCCAGCAGCACCACGGGACAGTTTAACACTGAAGCTTTCTTT. This codes for CASSTTGQFNTEAFF.

The chain couples TRBV4-1 to TRBJ2-1; 8 nucleotides line up with TRBD1. V lost 1 base and J lost 6; bases outside the gene matches: 5. The CDR3 is 15 residues long. From germline, CDR1 is MGHRA and CDR2 YSYEKL. CDR3 sequence (DNA): TGCGCCAGCAGCCAAGCCCGAACAGGGGGCAATGAGCAGTTCTTC. Residues: CASSQARTGGNEQFF.

Notes on this clonotype: This could be a read error, since a much larger clone is one nucleotide away. This chain uses TRBV20-1 with TRBJ1-1; D is ambiguous. Germline V CDR1 and CDR2: DFQATT, SNEGSKA (reference sequence). V shed 3 bases and J shed 3 bases, with 11 bases lying between them. There are 13 residues in the CDR3. The CDR3 sequence: CSARGLWHTEAFF. CDR3 in DNA: TGCAGTGCTAGGGGTTTATGGCACACTGAAGCTTTCTTT.

This clonotype was observed many times. The chain has TRBV5-5 and TRBJ1-1; D remains ambiguous. The germline V gene has CDR1 SGHKS and CDR2 YYEKEE (reference sequence). The V and J ends lost 1 base and 1 base respectively, with 8 bases between them. This CDR3 contains 14 residues. Here the CDR3 DNA reads TGTGCCAGCAGCTTGAGGGCACCGAACACTGAAGCTTTCTTT. The encoded protein is CASSLRAPNTEAFF.